Sequencing of this T cell receptor (beta chain) was carried out in a study of molecular identifiers for immune sequencing clone quantification. This clonotype has just a few counts. TCRdb re-derived calls from the PCR reads in MiXCR, one entry per CDR3 protein. The sample yields about 320,000 distinct CDR3 sequences, roughly 24% seen once. Trimming cost V 0 bases and J 7 bases, with 7 bases left between them. Germline CDR1 reads MNHEY; CDR2 reads SMNVEV (reference sequence). The CDR3 length is 14 residues. The sample comprised naive CD8+ T cells from blood, with Jurkat cell RNA spiked in. The sample's subset: FACS-sorted CD8+CD4-CCR7+CD45RA+ naive T cells. The chain couples TRBV27 to TRBJ1-6; the D is unclear. The sequence derives from a human donor in good health. Some libraries in this study had Jurkat cell RNA spiked in. The CDR3 DNA is TGTGCCAGCAGTTTATCGAGAAACAATTCACCCCTCCACTTT. This sequence encodes CASSLSRNNSPLHF.